This is a list of T cell receptor beta chains from one sample in a study of cytomegalovirus exposure and HLA in healthy donors. Profiled with immunoSEQ multiplex PCR; TCRdb holds only in-frame clones, not every one. The sample contains approximately 150,000 clones, around 84% of which appear only once. The sample consisted of PBMCs. Receptors were obtained from a man aged 25 to 45 in good health and CMV-seropositive. The CDR3 runs from the conserved cysteine through the conserved F or W. Each record gives: J gene, V gene, CDR3 length, D gene, clone size, CDR3 DNA, CDR3 protein. The D gene is left open where the match is weak. The size entry is marked missing in some rows and otherwise reads once, few, many or a size class.

>TRBJ1-5|TRBV7-2|15|TRBD1|-
TGTGCCAGCAGCTCACAGGGGTATAGCAATCAGCCCCAGCATTTT
CASSSQGYSNQPQHF
>TRBJ2-7|TRBV7-3|16|TRBD2|-
TGTGCCAGCAGCTTAATAGGCGGGAGTAGCTCCTACGAGCAGTACTTC
CASSLIGGSSSYEQYF
>TRBJ1-3|TRBV10-3|14|-|-
TGTGCCATCAGTGAGAGGTCAGGTGGAAACACCATATATTTT
CAISERSGGNTIYF
>TRBJ1-1|TRBV28|14|TRBD1|once
TGTGCCAGCAGTCGTCAGGGGGGTTCGGCTGAAGCTTTCTTT
CASSRQGGSAEAFF
>TRBJ2-1|TRBV7-6|16|TRBD2|-
TGTGCCAGCAGCGCGTGGGCCGGGGAGGGCTACAATGAGCAGTTCTTC
CASSAWAGEGYNEQFF
>TRBJ2-3|TRBV15|15|TRBD1|few
TGTGCCACCAGCAGCCAGGGGGCTAGCACAGATACGCAGTATTTT
CATSSQGASTDTQYF
>TRBJ1-2|TRBV29-1|12|-|-
TGCAGCGTTGGGGGCAGAAACTATGGCTACACCTTC
CSVGGRNYGYTF
>TRBJ2-1|TRBV2|12|TRBD2|-
TGTGCCACCGGACTAGTAGGCAATGAGCAGTTCTTC
CATGLVGNEQFF
>TRBJ2-2|TRBV7-2|15|TRBD2|-
TGTGCCAGCAGCGAAACTAGCGGGAGGCCCGGGGAGCTGTTTTTT
CASSETSGRPGELFF
>TRBJ2-7|TRBV4-1|15|TRBD2|-
TGCGCCAGCAGCCTTAGCGGGAGGAGCTCCTACGAGCAGTACTTC
CASSLSGRSSYEQYF
>TRBJ2-5|TRBV5-1|14|-|-
TGCGCCAGCAGCGATAACTCCGGCGGCGAGACCCAGTACTTC
CASSDNSGGETQYF
>TRBJ1-2|TRBV6-5|14|-|-
TGTGCCAGCAGGGTGCCCGGGACTAACTATGGCTACACCTTC
CASRVPGTNYGYTF
>TRBJ2-1|TRBV5-4|17|TRBD2|-
TGTGCCAGCAGCTTTGCCGGACTAGCGGGGACCTACAATGAGCAGTTCTTC
CASSFAGLAGTYNEQFF
>TRBJ1-2|TRBV7-2|14|-|-
TGTGCCAGCAGCCTCGCGGCCCGGTCAGATGGCTACACCTTC
CASSLAARSDGYTF
>TRBJ2-2|TRBV6-1|18|TRBD2|-
TGTGCCAGCAGTGAAAGGGCTAGCGGGAGGAAGAACACCGGGGAGCTGTTTTTT
CASSERASGRKNTGELFF
>TRBJ2-7|TRBV7-2|13|TRBD1|-
TGTGCCAGCAGCGGGACAGGGAACTACGAGCAGTACTTC
CASSGTGNYEQYF
>TRBJ2-7|TRBV18|12|-|-
TGTGCCAGCTCGCCCGGACAGTACGAGCAGTACTTC
CASSPGQYEQYF
>TRBJ1-1|TRBV19|15|TRBD1|-
TGTGCCAGTACCATCCTGGGACAGGGGAGCACTGAAGCTTTCTTT
CASTILGQGSTEAFF
>TRBJ2-5|TRBV19|14|-|-
TGTGCCAGTAGTAAATGGAAGGAGCAAGAGACCCAGTACTTC
CASSKWKEQETQYF
>TRBJ2-2|TRBV9|17|-|-
TGTGCCAGCAGCGTAGCCCCGTCGAGGGCGAACACCGGGGAGCTGTTTTTT
CASSVAPSRANTGELFF
>TRBJ2-2|TRBV15|20|TRBD2|-
TGTGCCACCAGCAGACCTTCGGGACTAGCGGGAGGGCCTAACACCGGGGAGCTGTTTTTT
CATSRPSGLAGGPNTGELFF
>TRBJ1-2|TRBV5-4|18|TRBD1|-
TGTGCCAGCAGCTCGCCAGGGGGACAGGGGGGAGTGAGGTATGGCTACACCTTC
CASSSPGGQGGVRYGYTF
>TRBJ1-2|TRBV6-5|16|TRBD1|-
TGTGCCAGCAGTTACTCGCCCTCGTCAAGGGGGCATGGCTACACCTTC
CASSYSPSSRGHGYTF
>TRBJ2-2|TRBV2|13|-|-
TGTGCCAGCAAGAGGGTGAACACCGGGGAGCTGTTTTTT
CASKRVNTGELFF
>TRBJ2-1|TRBV6-5|13|TRBD1|-
TGTGCCAGCAGTTATGACAGGGTCAATGAGCAGTTCTTC
CASSYDRVNEQFF
>TRBJ2-3|TRBV7-2|15|-|-
TGTGCCAGCAGCTTAAGGGGGTTCCGCACAGATACGCAGTATTTT
CASSLRGFRTDTQYF
>TRBJ2-1|TRBV7-3|14|TRBD2|-
TGTGCCAGCAGCACAGCGGGAAGGGCAAATGAGCAGTTCTTC
CASSTAGRANEQFF
>TRBJ1-2|TRBV18|14|-|-
TGTGCCAGCTCAAATCTGGACGGCCGGGGAGGCTACACCTTC
CASSNLDGRGGYTF
>TRBJ2-5|TRBV12-5|14|TRBD2|-
TGTGCTAGTAAAGAGCGGGAGGGTGTTGAGACCCAGTACTTC
CASKEREGVETQYF
>TRBJ2-1|TRBV19|15|TRBD2|-
TGTGCCAGTAGTATAAGTAGCGGGAACTACAATGAGCAGTTCTTC
CASSISSGNYNEQFF
>TRBJ2-3|TRBV15|14|TRBD2|-
TGTGCCACCGGGGGGAGGGACCTCACAGATACGCAGTATTTT
CATGGRDLTDTQYF
>TRBJ2-3|TRBV6-4|14|-|few
TGTGCCAGCAGTGACGGACGGGAGACAGATACGCAGTATTTT
CASSDGRETDTQYF
>TRBJ2-7|TRBV5-1|15|TRBD1|-
TGCGCCAGCAGCTGGACGGGACAGGTGGGGTACAAGCAGTACTTC
CASSWTGQVGYKQYF
>TRBJ1-6|TRBV2|12|-|-
TGTGCCAACACCGGAACAGGGAGATCCCTCCACTTT
CANTGTGRSLHF
>TRBJ2-1|TRBV28|15|-|few
TGTGCCAGCAGTTCCTTAGCGGTGACCTACAATGAGCAGTTCTTC
CASSSLAVTYNEQFF
>TRBJ2-3|TRBV4-3|13|-|-
TGCGCCAGCAGCCTCCAGTCTACAGATACGCAGTATTTT
CASSLQSTDTQYF
>TRBJ1-1|TRBV18|13|-|-
TGTGCCAGCTCGGGCAGGCAGAACACTGAAGCTTTCTTT
CASSGRQNTEAFF
>TRBJ2-5|TRBV7-6|16|TRBD2|-
TGTGCCAGCAGCTTGACTAGCGGGAGATGGGGAGAGACCCAGTACTTC
CASSLTSGRWGETQYF
>TRBJ2-1|TRBV30|16|-|-
TGTGCCTGGTATCGCCGGGGGTCGGGGAGATACAATGAGCAGTTCTTC
CAWYRRGSGRYNEQFF
>TRBJ1-1|TRBV18|15|-|once
TGTGCCAGCTCACCACCGGGGCGGAGGAACACTGAAGCTTTCTTT
CASSPPGRRNTEAFF
>TRBJ2-7|TRBV2|14|TRBD2|once
TGTGCCAGCAGGAGGCTAGCGGGGGGATACGAGCAGTACTTC
CASRRLAGGYEQYF
>TRBJ2-2|TRBV5-1|15|-|-
TGCGCCAGCAGCAGCTCTACTAGTGAGGCCGGGGAGCTGTTTTTT
CASSSSTSEAGELFF
>TRBJ1-1|TRBV6-5|14|-|-
TGTGCCAGCAGTTTCAGTACAGCAGGGACTGAAGCTTTCTTT
CASSFSTAGTEAFF
>TRBJ1-2|TRBV5-1|15|TRBD1|-
TGCGCCAGCAGACGGCCGGGACAGTTAAACTATGGCTACACCTTC
CASRRPGQLNYGYTF
>TRBJ2-1|TRBV27|16|TRBD2|-
TGTGCCAGCAGTTTAGGGACTAGCGGGACCTACAATGAGCAGTTCTTC
CASSLGTSGTYNEQFF
>TRBJ2-5|TRBV7-2|15|TRBD2|-
TGTGCCAGCAGCTTAGGATGGGCGGGAGAAGAGACCCAGTACTTC
CASSLGWAGEETQYF
>TRBJ1-1|TRBV10-3|16|TRBD1|few
TGTGCCATCAGTGAGGTCGGACAGGGGGCTATCACTGAAGCTTTCTTT
CAISEVGQGAITEAFF